These 18 T cell receptor beta chains were all obtained from the same sample, sequenced in a study of shared clonotypes between healthy human individuals. Clones were sequenced by immunoSEQ multiplex PCR, and TCRdb holds only the in-frame ones, with some missing. The sample has roughly 520,000 clones, around 96% seen once; the top ten hold around 0.066%. Material for sequencing was naive CD4+ T cells sorted from blood. Subset denoted: CD45RA+ positively selected. The origin of the receptors is a woman aged 25 to 39 in good health.

The chain employs TRBV6-5 and TRBJ1-2; no clear D. From germline, CDR1 is MNHEY and CDR2 SVGAGI. Trimming pared 5 bases from V and 6 bases from J, leaving 16 bases between. The CDR3 is 14 amino acids. CDR3 loop: CASSILGNHDGYTF. CDR3 bases: TGTGCCAGCAGTATTCTGGGTAACCACGATGGCTACACCTTC.

The rearrangement joins TRBV27 to TRBJ2-5, with a tentative D call TRBD2 (5 bases). Germline loops: CDR1 MNHEY, CDR2 SMNVEV (reference sequence). The V gene lost 7 bases and the J gene lost 5 bases, with 14 bases spanning the gap. There are 13 residues in the CDR3. The CDR3 coding sequence is TGTGCCAGCACCTCGGGGTCCGGTGAGACCCAGTACTTC. Translating gives CASTSGSGETQYF.

Concerning this clone itself: Different DNA sequences within this sample yield the same CDR3. The chain couples TRBV2 to TRBJ1-2; D remains ambiguous. Trimming shortened V by 6 bases and J by 4 bases, and 6 bases separated the two germline ends. Germline loops: CDR1 SNHLY, CDR2 FYNNEI. The CDR3 is 11 amino acids. Written as DNA, the CDR3 is TGTGCCAGCAGGGTGGGCTATGGCTACACCTTC. Translating it yields CASRVGYGYTF.

The chain links TRBV28 to TRBJ2-2; the D gene is possibly TRBD2 (5 bases). V was pared by 7 bases and J by 6 bases, with 18 bases between. This CDR3 is 15 amino acids long. Germline CDR1 and CDR2: MDHEN and SYDVKM. The CDR3: CASTGLYRNPGELFF. The CDR3 region has the DNA TGTGCCAGCACCGGACTCTATAGAAACCCCGGGGAGCTGTTTTTT.

The chain has TRBV5-1 and TRBJ2-2; the D gene is possibly TRBD1 (6 bases). Trimming removed 3 bases at V and 15 bases at J, with 15 bases between. This CDR3 is 12 amino acids long. Germline loops: CDR1 SGHRS, CDR2 YFSETQ. The CDR3 spells CASSSRGPMVFF. The CDR3 nucleotides are TGCGCCAGCAGCTCCAGGGGACCCATGGTGTTTTTT. Supplemented by reference TRBV5-1 and TRBJ2-2, the full variable domain reads KAGVTQTPRYLIKTRGQQVTLSCSPISGHRSVSWYQQTPGQGLQFLFEYFSETQRNKGNFPGRFSGRQFSNSRSEMNVSTLELGDSALYLCASSSRGPMVFFGEGSRLTVL.

The table lists this clone with a count of one. The J gene is TRBJ1-5, the V gene TRBV5-4, with 8 positions matching TRBD1. This CDR3 region has 14 residues. Germline CDR1 and CDR2: SGHNT and YYREEE (reference sequence). Losses at the gene ends were 4 bases for V and 4 bases for J; bases not matched to a gene: 4. Here the CDR3 DNA reads TGTGCCAGCAGCCAACAGGGGGGAAATCAGCCCCAGCATTTT. Its protein is CASSQQGGNQPQHF.

CDR3 DNA: TGTGCCTGGAGTTCGCAGGGGTGGGTTGGGAGCAATCAGCCCCAGCATTTT. This codes for CAWSSQGWVGSNQPQHF. V gene TRBV30 combines with J gene TRBJ1-5; D perhaps matches TRBD1 (6 bases). The CDR3 covers 17 residues. V lost 2 bases to trimming and J lost 1 base, with 18 bases between them. CDR1 and CDR2 from the germline V gene are GTSNPN and SVGIG (reference sequence).

The chain couples TRBV9 to TRBJ2-5; 9 bases match TRBD2. The CDR3 has 15 amino acids. Per the germline V gene, CDR1 is SGDLS and CDR2 is YYNGEE. Trimming took 3 bases from V and 2 from J; bases not matched to a gene: 5. CDR3: CASSETSGGQETQYF. The CDR3 region has the DNA TGTGCCAGCAGCGAGACTAGCGGAGGTCAAGAGACCCAGTACTTC.

The rearrangement uses TRBV5-1 and TRBJ1-2, with a tentative D call TRBD1 (6 bases). The CDR3 runs to 14 residues. Trimming cost V 4 bases and J 0 bases, with 10 bases left between them. Germline V gives CDR1 SGHRS, CDR2 YFSETQ. This chain's CDR3 is CASSQDSPNYGYTF. DNA of the CDR3: TGCGCCAGCAGCCAGGACAGTCCTAACTATGGCTACACCTTC.

This sequence joins TRBV28 and TRBJ1-1; possible D gene TRBD1, 5 bases. The germline V and J ends were trimmed by 4 bases and 8 bases, with 11 bases remaining between them. The CDR3 extends over 12 amino acids. Germline V gives CDR1 MDHEN, CDR2 SYDVKM. The CDR3 DNA sequence: TGTGCCAGCAGTTCAAAGGCAGGGGAAGCTTTCTTT. Encoded protein: CASSSKAGEAFF. Complete variable domain (other parts from reference TRBV28 and TRBJ1-1): DVKVTQSSRYLVKRTGEKVFLECVQDMDHENMFWYRQDPGLGLRLIYFSYDVKMKEKGDIPEGYSVSREKKERFSLILESASTNQTSMYLCASSSKAGEAFFGQGTRLTVV.

The rearrangement uses TRBV4-2 and TRBJ2-7, with 13 bases matching TRBD2. V gave up 4 bases and J gave up 5 bases; unmatched junction bases: 5. The CDR3 contains 15 residues. Germline assignment: CDR1 LGHNA and CDR2 YNFKEQ. CDR3 bases: TGTGCCAGCAGCCTAGGACTAGCGGGAGCGAACGAGCAGTACTTC. This translates into CASSLGLAGANEQYF.

The genes are TRBV7-2 and TRBJ2-7, with TRBD1 matching over 9 bases. CDR3 size: 17 residues. Germline CDR1 is SGHTA and CDR2 is FQGNSA. Unmatched junction bases numbered 13, after V lost 5 bases and J lost 2 bases. This CDR3 reads CASSPGTGWGVPYEQYF. DNA of the CDR3: TGTGCCAGCAGCCCCGGGACAGGGTGGGGGGTCCCCTACGAGCAGTACTTC.

This clone showed up just a few times. The chain recombines TRBV7-9 with TRBJ1-2; D possibly corresponds to TRBD1 (5 bases). Looked up from germline, CDR1 is SEHNR and CDR2 is FQNEAQ (reference sequence). The CDR3 has 14 residues. The V and J ends lost 6 bases and 3 bases respectively, with 14 bases between them. CDR3 loop: CASRFSTEDYGYTF. The CDR3 DNA is TGTGCCAGCAGGTTCTCGACAGAGGACTATGGCTACACCTTC.

The V and J genes are TRBV23-1 and TRBJ2-3, with D perhaps being TRBD1 or TRBD2 (6 bases each). TRBV23-1 is designated an ORF whose function remains uncertain. The CDR3 contains 16 residues. The V end lost 0 bases, the J end lost 1 base, and 11 bases lay between the germline ends. The CDR3 is CASSQSPGACTDTQYF. CDR3 coding DNA: TGCGCCAGCAGTCAATCACCGGGGGCCTGCACAGATACGCAGTATTTT.

The chain couples TRBV11-3 to TRBJ1-1, with 11 bases fitting TRBD1. This CDR3 has 15 amino acids. V gave up 5 bases and J gave up 4 bases; unmatched junction bases: 6. The germline CDR1 and CDR2 sequences are SGHNT and YENEEA. The CDR3 nucleotides read TGTGCCAGCAGCATCTCCGGGACAGGGGGCACTGAAGCTTTCTTT. Translating gives CASSISGTGGTEAFF. The entire variable domain, with the rest obtained from reference TRBV11-3 and TRBJ1-1, is as follows: EAGVVQSPRYKIIEKKQPVAFWCNPISGHNTLYWYLQNLGQGPELLIRYENEEAVDDSQLPKDRFSAERLKGVDSTLKIQPAELGDSAVYLCASSISGTGGTEAFFGQGTRLTVV.

This clone was seen once. CDR3 nucleotides: TGTGCCAGCTCACCCGACCGGGGTGTCACTGAAGCTTTCTTT. This codes for CASSPDRGVTEAFF. The rearrangement links TRBV18 to TRBJ1-1; D uncertain. CDR3 size: 14 residues. Trimming cost V 3 bases and J 4 bases, with 12 bases left between them. CDR1 and CDR2 (germline): KGHSH, LQKENI.

The chain has TRBV6-5 and TRBJ2-2; 7 bases agree with TRBD1. The V and J ends lost 6 bases and 5 bases, in that order; junction bases with no gene match: 9. Germline assignment: CDR1 MNHEY and CDR2 SVGAGI. The CDR3 contains 15 residues. DNA for the CDR3: TGTGCCAGCAGAGGGGGACAGTTTTTTACCGGGGAGCTGTTTTTT. It codes for CASRGGQFFTGELFF.

The J gene is TRBJ2-7, the V gene TRBV9; D gene ambiguous. Germline V gene data show CDR1 as SGDLS and CDR2 as YYNGEE. The CDR3 covers 16 residues. Trimming removed 7 bases at V and 4 bases at J, with 24 bases between. The CDR3 loop is CASSRYGSAPGYEQYF. The CDR3 nucleotides are TGTGCCAGCTCAAGGTACGGGTCAGCCCCTGGGTACGAGCAGTACTTC.